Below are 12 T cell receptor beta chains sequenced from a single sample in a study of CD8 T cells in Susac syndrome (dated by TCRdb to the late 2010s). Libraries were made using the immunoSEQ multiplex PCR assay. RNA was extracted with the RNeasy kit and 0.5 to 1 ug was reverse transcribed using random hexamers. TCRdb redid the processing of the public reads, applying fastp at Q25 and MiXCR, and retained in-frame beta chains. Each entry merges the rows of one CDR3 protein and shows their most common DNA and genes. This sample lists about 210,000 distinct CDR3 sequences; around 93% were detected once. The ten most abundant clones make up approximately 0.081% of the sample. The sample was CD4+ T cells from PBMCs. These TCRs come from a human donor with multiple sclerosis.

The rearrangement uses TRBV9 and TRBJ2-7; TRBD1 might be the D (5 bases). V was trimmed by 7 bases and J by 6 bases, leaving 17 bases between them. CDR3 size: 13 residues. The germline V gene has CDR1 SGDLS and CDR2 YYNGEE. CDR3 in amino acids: CASGKGDLVEQYF. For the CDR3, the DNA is TGTGCCAGCGGAAAAGGGGATCTAGTCGAGCAGTACTTC.

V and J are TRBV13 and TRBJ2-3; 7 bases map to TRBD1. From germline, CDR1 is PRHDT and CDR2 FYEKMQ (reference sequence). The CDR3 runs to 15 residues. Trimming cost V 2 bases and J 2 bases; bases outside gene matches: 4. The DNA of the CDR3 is TGTGCCAGCAGCTTACGGGACAGATACACAGATACGCAGTATTTT. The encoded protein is CASSLRDRYTDTQYF.

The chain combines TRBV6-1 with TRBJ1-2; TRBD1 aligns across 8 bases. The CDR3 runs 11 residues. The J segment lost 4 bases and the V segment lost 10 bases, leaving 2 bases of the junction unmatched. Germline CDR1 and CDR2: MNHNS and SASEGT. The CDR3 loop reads CAIGQGYGYTF. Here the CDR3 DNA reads TGTGCCATCGGACAGGGCTATGGCTACACCTTC.

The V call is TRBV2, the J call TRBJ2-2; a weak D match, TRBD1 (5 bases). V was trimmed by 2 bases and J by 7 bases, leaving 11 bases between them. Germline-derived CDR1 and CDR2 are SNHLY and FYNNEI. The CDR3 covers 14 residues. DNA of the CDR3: TGTGCCAGCAGTGAACAGGGCGTCATCGGGGAGCTGTTTTTT. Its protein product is CASSEQGVIGELFF.

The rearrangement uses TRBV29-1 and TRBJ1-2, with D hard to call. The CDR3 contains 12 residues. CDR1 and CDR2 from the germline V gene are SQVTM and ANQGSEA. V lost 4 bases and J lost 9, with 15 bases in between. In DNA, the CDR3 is TGCAGCGTTGGGACTCGGGGAGATCGCTACACCTTC. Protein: CSVGTRGDRYTF.

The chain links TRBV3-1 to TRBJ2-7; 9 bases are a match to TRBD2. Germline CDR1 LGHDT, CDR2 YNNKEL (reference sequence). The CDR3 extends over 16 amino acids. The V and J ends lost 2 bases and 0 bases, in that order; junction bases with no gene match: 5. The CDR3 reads CASSQTGLARSYEQYF. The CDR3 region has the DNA TGTGCCAGCAGCCAAACGGGACTAGCCCGCTCCTACGAGCAGTACTTC.

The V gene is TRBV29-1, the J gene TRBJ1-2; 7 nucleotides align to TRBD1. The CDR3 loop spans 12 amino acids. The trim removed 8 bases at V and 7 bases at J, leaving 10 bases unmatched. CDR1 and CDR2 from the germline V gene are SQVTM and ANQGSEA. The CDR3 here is CSSDRERTGYTF. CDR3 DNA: TGCAGCTCCGACAGGGAGAGGACTGGCTACACCTTC.

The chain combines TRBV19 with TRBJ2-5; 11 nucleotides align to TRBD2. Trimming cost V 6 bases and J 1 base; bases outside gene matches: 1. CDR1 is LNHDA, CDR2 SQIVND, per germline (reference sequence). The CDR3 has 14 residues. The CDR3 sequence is CASRTSGTQETQYF. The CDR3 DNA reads TGTGCCAGTAGGACTAGCGGGACCCAAGAGACCCAGTACTTC.

Written as DNA, the CDR3 is TGCAGTGCCCACCCTGGAGCCAGCACTGAAGCTTTCTTT. It yields the protein CSAHPGASTEAFF. The rearrangement links TRBV20-1 to TRBJ1-1; D not resolved. Germline CDR1 is DFQATT and CDR2 is SNEGSKA (reference sequence). Trimming took off 6 bases at V and 4 bases at J, with 15 bases between the two ends. This CDR3 contains 13 residues.

The CDR3 sequence: CSAKPGTASDTQYF. The CDR3 DNA follows: TGCAGCGCCAAACCTGGGACGGCGTCAGATACGCAGTATTTT. The chain has TRBV29-1 and TRBJ2-3, with D possibly called TRBD1 or TRBD2 (5 bases each). The CDR3 is made up of 14 amino acids. Between the trimmed V and J ends, which lost 7 bases and 4 bases, there was a span of 18 bases. Germline V gene data show CDR1 as SQVTM and CDR2 as ANQGSEA.

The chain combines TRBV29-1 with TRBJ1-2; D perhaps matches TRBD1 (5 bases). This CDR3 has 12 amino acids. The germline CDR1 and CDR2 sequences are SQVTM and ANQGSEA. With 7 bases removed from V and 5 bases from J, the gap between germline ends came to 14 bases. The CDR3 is CSDLSGTYGYTF. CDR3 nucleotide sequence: TGCAGCGACCTCTCCGGGACGTATGGCTACACCTTC.

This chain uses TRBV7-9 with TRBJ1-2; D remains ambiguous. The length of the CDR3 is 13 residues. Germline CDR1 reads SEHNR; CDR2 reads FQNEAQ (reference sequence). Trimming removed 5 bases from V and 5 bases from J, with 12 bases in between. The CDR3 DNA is TGTGCCAGCAGCCCAAGCGCGATTTATGGCTACACCTTC. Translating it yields CASSPSAIYGYTF.